One sample yielded the 7 T cell receptor beta chains listed below, sequenced in a study of blood T cells in healthy people across ages (dated by TCRdb to 2015 to 2017). Library creation used 5' RACE. The instrument given in TCRdb is Illumina HiSeq 2500. A second PCR of about 6 to 12 cycles was run with a J-beta primer mix and a sample-barcoded 5' primer. TCRdb's own reprocessing of the public reads used fastp at Q25 and MiXCR and kept productive beta chains. Rows are unified per CDR3 protein, each entry keeping the most common DNA and genes. The sample includes over 300,000 distinct CDR3 sequences, with over 45% observed a single time. Jointly, the top ten make up approximately 51% of the sample. The source material was blood. The receptors were sampled from a man in his sixties in good health.

This clonotype was seen at least ten times. The CDR3 nucleotides read TGCAGTGCAGAAGGGGGAAGGAACGAGCAGTACTTC. Amino acids: CSAEGGRNEQYF. This rearrangement joins TRBV20-1 to TRBJ2-7; a weak D match, TRBD1 (6 bases). Germline CDR1 DFQATT, CDR2 SNEGSKA (reference sequence). Trimming removed 6 bases from V and 5 bases from J, with 14 bases in between. The CDR3 runs to 12 residues.

This clonotype was counted between two and nine times. The rearrangement uses TRBV20-1 and TRBJ2-1; 8 nucleotides agree with TRBD2. Per germline, CDR1 DFQATT and CDR2 SNEGSKA (reference sequence). V lost 1 base, J lost 8 bases, and 10 bases stayed unmatched. The CDR3 sequence is 15 residues long. Written as DNA, the CDR3 is TGCAGTGCTAGAGTCGGGACTAGTAGTCGGTATGAGCAGTTCTTC. This encodes CSARVGTSSRYEQFF.

This clonotype occurred once. This rearrangement joins TRBV6-6 to TRBJ2-7; 9 bases are a match to TRBD2. The CDR3 has 14 amino acids. Germline V gives CDR1 MNHNY, CDR2 SVGAGI (reference sequence). V shed 9 bases and J 2 bases; nucleotides not matched to a gene: 8. CDR3 in amino acids: CASLRTSETYEQYF. The DNA for the CDR3 is TGTGCCAGTTTACGGACTAGCGAAACCTACGAGCAGTACTTC.

This clonotype was observed a handful of times. This chain uses TRBV12-3 or TRBV12-4 with TRBJ1-2, with TRBD1 matching over 7 bases. The CDR3 length is 12 residues. V lost 3 bases and J lost 11; bases outside the gene matches: 6. The CDR3 sequence is CASSFAPDRYTF. In DNA form, the CDR3 reads TGTGCCAGCAGTTTTGCCCCGGACAGGTACACCTTC.

This sequence joins TRBV15 and TRBJ1-4; the D gene is possibly TRBD1 (5 bases). Germline-derived CDR1 and CDR2 are LNHNV and YYDKDF (reference sequence). The CDR3 runs 18 residues. Trimming shortened V by 3 bases and J by 8 bases, and 25 bases separated the two germline ends. The DNA for the CDR3 is TGTGCCACCAGCAGGGTTTTGGGGCTTTCAAGTGTTGACGAAAAACTGTTTTTT. This gives the protein CATSRVLGLSSVDEKLFF.

This clonotype has at least ten counts. The rearrangement links TRBV6-5 to TRBJ1-1; D is undetermined. Deletions cut 7 bases from V and 2 bases from J, with 5 bases between. The CDR3 is 11 residues long. Looked up from germline, CDR1 is MNHEY and CDR2 is SVGAGI. CDR3 region: CASTHNTEAFF. CDR3 DNA sequence: TGTGCCAGCACCCATAACACTGAAGCTTTCTTT.

This clonotype was counted a single time. A much larger clone lies a single base off, so this may be a read error. The chain joins TRBV5-1 to TRBJ2-1; 7 nucleotides align to TRBD2. The J call may be wrong; the DNA end is better matched by TRBJ2-7. Germline V lookup: CDR1 SGHRS, CDR2 YFSETQ. CDR3 size: 16 residues. The CDR3 nucleotides read TGCGCCAGCAGCCGGAGGGGAGGGATGTCCTACAATGAGCAGTACTTC. It encodes CASSRRGGMSYNEQYF.